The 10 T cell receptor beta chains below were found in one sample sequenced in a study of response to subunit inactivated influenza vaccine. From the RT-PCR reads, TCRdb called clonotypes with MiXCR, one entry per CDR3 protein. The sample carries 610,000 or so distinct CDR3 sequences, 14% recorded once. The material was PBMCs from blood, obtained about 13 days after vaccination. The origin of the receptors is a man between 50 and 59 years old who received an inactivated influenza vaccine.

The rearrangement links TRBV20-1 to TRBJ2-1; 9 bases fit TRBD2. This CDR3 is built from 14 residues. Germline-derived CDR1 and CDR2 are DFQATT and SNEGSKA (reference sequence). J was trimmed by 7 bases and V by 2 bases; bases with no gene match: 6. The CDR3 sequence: CSARKLAGTNEQFF. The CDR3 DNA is TGCAGTGCTAGAAAACTAGCGGGTACAAATGAGCAGTTCTTC.

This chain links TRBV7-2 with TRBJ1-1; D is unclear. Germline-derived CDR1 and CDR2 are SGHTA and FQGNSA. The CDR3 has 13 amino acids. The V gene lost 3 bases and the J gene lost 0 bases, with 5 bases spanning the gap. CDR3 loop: CASSFRMNTEAFF. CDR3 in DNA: TGTGCCAGCAGCTTTAGGATGAACACTGAAGCTTTCTTT.

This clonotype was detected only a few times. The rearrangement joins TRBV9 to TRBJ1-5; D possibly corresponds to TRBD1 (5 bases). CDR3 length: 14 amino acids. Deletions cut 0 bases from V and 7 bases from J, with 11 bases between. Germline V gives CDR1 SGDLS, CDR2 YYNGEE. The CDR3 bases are TGTGCCAGCAGCGTAGGACAGTTCGACCAGCCCCAGCATTTT. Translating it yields CASSVGQFDQPQHF.

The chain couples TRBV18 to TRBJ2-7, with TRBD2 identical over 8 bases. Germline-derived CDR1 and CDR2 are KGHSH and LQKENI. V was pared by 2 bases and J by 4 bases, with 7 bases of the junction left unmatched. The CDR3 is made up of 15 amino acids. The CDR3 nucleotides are TGTGCCAGCTCACCAGGCAGCGGGAGTAAATACGAGCAGTACTTC. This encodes CASSPGSGSKYEQYF.

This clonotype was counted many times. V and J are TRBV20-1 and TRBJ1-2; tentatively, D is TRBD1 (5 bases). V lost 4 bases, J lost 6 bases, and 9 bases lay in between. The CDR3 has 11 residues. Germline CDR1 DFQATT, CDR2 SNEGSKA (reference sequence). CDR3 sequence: CSATGPHGYTF. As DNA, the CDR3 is TGCAGTGCTACAGGGCCCCATGGCTACACCTTC.

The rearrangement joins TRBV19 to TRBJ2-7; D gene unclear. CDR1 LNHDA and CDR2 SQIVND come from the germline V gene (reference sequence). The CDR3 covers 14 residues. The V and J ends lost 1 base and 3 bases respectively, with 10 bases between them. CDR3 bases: TGTGCCAGTAGTATAGCCTACAGCTACTACGAGCAGTACTTC. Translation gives CASSIAYSYYEQYF.

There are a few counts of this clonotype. CDR3 sequence reads: CASSLSDRGAYGYTF. For the CDR3, the DNA is TGTGCCAGCAGCTTGTCGGACAGGGGGGCCTATGGCTACACCTTC. V gene TRBV7-9 combines with J gene TRBJ1-2; 10 nucleotides agree with TRBD1. This CDR3 spans 15 amino acids. CDR1 and CDR2 from the germline V gene are SEHNR and FQNEAQ (reference sequence). V shed 3 bases and J 4 bases; nucleotides not matched to a gene: 5.

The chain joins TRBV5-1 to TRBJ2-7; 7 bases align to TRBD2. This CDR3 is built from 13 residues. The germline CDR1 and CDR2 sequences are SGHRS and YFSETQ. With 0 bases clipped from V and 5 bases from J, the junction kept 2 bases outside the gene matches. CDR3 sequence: CASSLGLANEQYF. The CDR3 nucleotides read TGCGCCAGCAGCTTGGGACTAGCCAACGAGCAGTACTTC.

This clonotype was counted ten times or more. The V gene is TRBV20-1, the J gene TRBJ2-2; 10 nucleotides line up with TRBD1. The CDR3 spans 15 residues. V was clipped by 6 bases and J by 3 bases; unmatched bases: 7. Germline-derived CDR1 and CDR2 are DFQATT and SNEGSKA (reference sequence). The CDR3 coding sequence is TGCAGTGCAACGATGACAGGGGGCTACACCGGGGAGCTGTTTTTT. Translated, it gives CSATMTGGYTGELFF.

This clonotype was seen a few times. CDR3 in DNA: TGCAGTGCTAGAGATTCGGGGTTGGGGGGGGGCACTGAAGCTTTCTTT. Its protein is CSARDSGLGGGTEAFF. This chain joins TRBV20-1 and TRBJ1-1; D perhaps matches TRBD1 (5 bases). V was shortened by 0 bases and J by 4 bases, with 18 bases between the two germline ends. The CDR3 loop spans 16 amino acids. The germline gives CDR1 DFQATT, CDR2 SNEGSKA (reference sequence).